This TCR beta chain is drawn from a study of T cells in Graves' hyperthyroidism and ophthalmopathy. Study findings and constraints: Most thyroid clonotypes that were expanded above 0.001 also turned up in blood. Before onset, by a median of about seven months, the model predicted ophthalmopathy. Ophthalmopathy was separated from stable hyperthyroidism by a 13 V-J model.

Amplified TCR beta CDR3 regions came from RNA transcripts. Researchers ran a first-round RT-PCR on the TCR CDR3 using the HTBI primer set. MiXCR, applied by TCRdb to the multiplex PCR reads, yields one record per CDR3 protein. The table has approximately 700,000 distinct CDR3 sequences, roughly 45% seen once. Clinical symptoms, serum thyroxine, TRAb, thyroid ultrasound and orbital computed tomography informed diagnoses. Turning to this clonotype: Its antigen remains unknown.

There are 16 residues in the CDR3. V lost 3 bases and J 5 bases, leaving 19 bases between the germline ends. Germline CDR1 SGHTA, CDR2 FQGTGA. The receptor was derived from an adult man with Graves' disease, either hyperthyroidism or ophthalmopathy (not recorded which). Sequencing was performed on peripheral blood or thyroid tissue (not recorded which). This sequence joins TRBV7-3 and TRBJ1-1, with D maybe TRBD1 (5 bases). CDR3 protein: CASSLGSGLVGTEAFF. The CDR3 DNA follows: TGTGCCAGCAGCTTGGGATCAGGGTTAGTAGGTACTGAAGCTTTCTTT.